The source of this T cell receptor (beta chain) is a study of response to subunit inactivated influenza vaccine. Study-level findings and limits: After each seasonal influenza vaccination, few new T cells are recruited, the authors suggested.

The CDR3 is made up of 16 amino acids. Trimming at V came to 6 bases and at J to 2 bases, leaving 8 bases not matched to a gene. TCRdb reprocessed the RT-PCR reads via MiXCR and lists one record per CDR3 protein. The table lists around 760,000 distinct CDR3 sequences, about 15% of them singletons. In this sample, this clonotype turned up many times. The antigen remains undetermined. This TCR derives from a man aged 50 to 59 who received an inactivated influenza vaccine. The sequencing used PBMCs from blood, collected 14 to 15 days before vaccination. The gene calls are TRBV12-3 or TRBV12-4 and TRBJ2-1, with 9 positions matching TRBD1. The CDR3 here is CASRTRTGETYNEQFF. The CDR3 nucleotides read TGTGCCAGCAGGACACGGACAGGGGAAACCTACAATGAGCAGTTCTTC.